The present entry profiles one TCR beta chain with its context. The antigen is unknown. The sample comes from a study of PD-1 blockade in mismatch repair-deficient tumors. The wider study: All were previously treated, progressing patients with eleven to twelve mismatch repair-deficient cancer types.

Germline CDR1 is GTSNPN and CDR2 is SVGIG (reference sequence). This CDR3 is 13 amino acids long. Trimming cost V 1 base and J 7 bases, with 10 bases left between them. Here immunoSEQ multiplex PCR was the method, and the copy in TCRdb shows in-frame clones only, minus some. Found here are some 120,000 clones, over 60% of them singletons; the top ten hold about 4.5%. Every patient had mismatch repair deficiency by PCR or immunohistochemistry. General study findings and limits: Tumor-resident clones, often undetectable pretreatment in blood, expanded then contracted after pembrolizumab.

The receptor's source is an adult with mismatch repair-deficient cancer. Material: peripheral blood, obtained approximately 64 weeks after starting pembrolizumab. This rearrangement joins TRBV30 to TRBJ2-2, with unresolved D. The CDR3 coding sequence is TGTGCCTGGAGTGGGTTAGCTCACGGGGAGCTGTTTTTT. Its translation: CAWSGLAHGELFF.